The 22 T cell receptor beta chains given below trace back to one sample, sequenced in a study of CD4 T cells in relation to SARS-CoV-2 and coronaviruses. No antigens are known for them. Method: immunoSEQ multiplex PCR; TCRdb's copy keeps in-frame clones and lacks some. The table has about 36,000 clones, around 77% seen once; the top ten hold about a fifth. The specimen sequenced was memory CD4+ T cells from PBMCs, cultured in vitro. Source of these receptors: an adult with COVID-19.

The chain uses TRBV6-5 and TRBJ1-1; D uncertain. The V and J ends lost 6 bases and 2 bases respectively, with 10 bases between them. The CDR3 extends over 13 amino acids. Germline loops: CDR1 MNHEY, CDR2 SVGAGI. CDR3 nucleotides: TGTGCCAGCAGGGGAGAATTCAACACTGAAGCTTTCTTT. Protein sequence: CASRGEFNTEAFF.

The genes are TRBV6-5 and TRBJ2-7, with D maybe TRBD1 (7 bases). Looked up from germline, CDR1 is MNHEY and CDR2 is SVGAGI. V was cut by 4 bases and J by 10 bases, with 14 bases left in between. This CDR3 comprises 12 residues. The CDR3 DNA sequence: TGTGCCAGCAGTTCGGGGGACAGAGCACAGTACTTC. The encoded protein is CASSSGDRAQYF.

The CDR3 DNA sequence: TGTGCCAGCAGCTTAAAGGAGACCCAGTACTTC. Amino acid sequence: CASSLKETQYF. The V gene is TRBV7-2, the J gene TRBJ2-5; D unresolved. Looked up from germline, CDR1 is SGHTA and CDR2 is FQGNSA. The CDR3 is 11 residues long. Trimming pared 2 bases from V and 5 bases from J, leaving 3 bases between.

The chain recombines TRBV5-1 with TRBJ2-3, with no clear D. Trimming removed 0 bases from V and 2 bases from J, with 10 bases in between. The CDR3 is 15 amino acids. Germline CDR1 and CDR2: SGHRS and YFSETQ. The CDR3 DNA sequence: TGCGCCAGCAGCTTGGTGGGCCGTTACACAGATACGCAGTATTTT. As protein: CASSLVGRYTDTQYF.

The rearrangement uses TRBV5-1 and TRBJ2-5; no definite D call. Trimming shortened V by 5 bases and J by 1 base, and 6 bases separated the two germline ends. This CDR3 has 12 residues. Germline V gives CDR1 SGHRS, CDR2 YFSETQ. The CDR3 bases are TGCGCCAGCAGACCGGGCCAAGAGACCCAGTACTTC. As protein: CASRPGQETQYF.

The chain couples TRBV5-1 to TRBJ2-1, with 7 bases identical to TRBD1. J lost 6 bases, V lost 6 bases, and 18 bases had no gene match. The CDR3 is 17 amino acids. Germline CDR1 is SGHRS and CDR2 is YFSETQ. The DNA of the CDR3 is TGCGCCAGCACTTCCGATGAGGCGAGACAGGGCTCCAATGAGCAGTTCTTC. Translation gives CASTSDEARQGSNEQFF.

V and J are TRBV21-1 and TRBJ2-5; the tabulated D call, TRBD2, remains unverified against the DNA. TRBV21-1 is a known pseudogene. This CDR3 has 17 amino acids. The CDR3 sequence is CASSKAPLAGAPETQYF. CDR3 nucleotides: TGTGCCAGCAGCAAAGCCCCACTAGCGGGAGCCCCAGAGACCCAGTACTTC.

V gene TRBV11-3 combines with J gene TRBJ2-1, with 8 bases that match TRBD2. The ends lost 1 base at V and 5 bases at J; junction bases unmatched: 7. There are 16 residues in the CDR3. Germline CDR1 reads SGHNT; CDR2 reads YENEEA. The CDR3 coding sequence is TGTGCCAGCAGCTTAGGGACTAGCCCTATCCACAATGAGCAGTTCTTC. Its translation is CASSLGTSPIHNEQFF.

The chain links TRBV7-9 to TRBJ2-5; possible D gene TRBD1, 6 bases. This CDR3 has 14 amino acids. V was cut by 5 bases and J by 3 bases, with 13 bases left in between. Germline-derived CDR1 and CDR2 are SEHNR and FQNEAQ (reference sequence). The CDR3 sequence is CASSLQQGEETQYF. As DNA, the CDR3 is TGTGCCAGCAGCCTCCAACAGGGAGAAGAGACCCAGTACTTC.

The chain carries TRBV27 and TRBJ1-1; D perhaps matches TRBD1 (5 bases). From germline, CDR1 is MNHEY and CDR2 SMNVEV (reference sequence). Trimming removed 5 bases at V and 3 bases at J, with 10 bases between. This CDR3 has 13 residues. CDR3 sequence reads: CASSVGPDTEAFF. The CDR3 coding sequence is TGTGCCAGCAGTGTGGGGCCGGACACTGAAGCTTTCTTT.

The chain combines TRBV6-5 with TRBJ1-1; D might be TRBD1 (6 bases). V gave up 6 bases and J gave up 7 bases, with 12 bases separating them. The CDR3 length is 12 residues. CDR1 is MNHEY, CDR2 SVGAGI, per germline. The CDR3 DNA follows: TGTGCCAGCAGCGAGGACAGATATGAAGCTTTCTTT. Translated: CASSEDRYEAFF.

The rearrangement joins TRBV13 to TRBJ2-7; TRBD2 might be the D (8 bases). V was shortened by 5 bases and J by 4 bases, with 24 bases between the two germline ends. The CDR3 loop spans 17 amino acids. CDR1 and CDR2 (germline): PRHDT, FYEKMQ (reference sequence). CDR3 region: CASSPFGGGTASYEQYF. The CDR3 DNA is TGTGCCAGCAGCCCCTTCGGGGGGGGGACAGCCTCTTACGAGCAGTACTTC.

The J gene is TRBJ2-3, the V gene TRBV7-3; maybe TRBD2 (6 bases). Germline CDR1 SGHTA, CDR2 FQGTGA. CDR3 length: 14 residues. The V and J ends lost 3 bases and 5 bases respectively, with 12 bases between them. Here the CDR3 reads CASSFTAGRDTQYF. The CDR3 nucleotides read TGTGCCAGCAGCTTCACTGCCGGGAGAGATACGCAGTATTTT.

The table lists this clone with a few counts. The chain uses TRBV15 and TRBJ2-2; the D is unclear. The CDR3 loop spans 15 amino acids. CDR1 is LNHNV and CDR2 is YYDKDF in the germline V gene (reference sequence). Between the trimmed V and J ends, which lost 6 bases and 3 bases, there was a span of 14 bases. This CDR3 is CATRSTIRDTGELFF. The CDR3 DNA reads as TGTGCCACCAGGAGTACCATCCGGGACACCGGGGAGCTGTTTTTT.

The chain is built from TRBV6-5 and TRBJ2-3; TRBD2 matches at 7 bases. The CDR3 is 13 residues long. The V segment lost 10 bases and the J segment 4 bases; nucleotides outside the gene matches: 8. The germline CDR1 and CDR2 sequences are MNHEY and SVGAGI. CDR3 coding DNA: TGTGCCACTGGGGCGGGAGTCCCAGATACGCAGTATTTT. Encoded protein: CATGAGVPDTQYF.

In this sample, this clone turned up a few times. This chain connects TRBV2 to TRBJ1-5; a weak D match, TRBD1 (6 bases). In germline, CDR1 is SNHLY, CDR2 FYNNEI. This CDR3 has 14 amino acids. V was trimmed by 6 bases and J by 5 bases, leaving 14 bases between them. The CDR3: CASRTGTPDQPQHF. As DNA, the CDR3 is TGTGCCAGCAGGACCGGGACACCAGATCAGCCCCAGCATTTT.

V is TRBV27 and J is TRBJ2-3, with D possibly TRBD1 on 6 matching bases. Germline CDR1 MNHEY, CDR2 SMNVEV (reference sequence). The CDR3 has 14 amino acids. V was clipped by 3 bases and J by 2 bases, with 9 bases between them. The CDR3 DNA reads TGTGCCAGCAGTTTTAACAGGGCCACAGATACGCAGTATTTT. It yields the protein CASSFNRATDTQYF.

The sample holds one count of this clone. The chain carries TRBV10-3 and TRBJ2-7, with TRBD2 matching 9 bases. V was clipped by 6 bases and J by 2 bases; unmatched bases: 5. CDR1 is ENHRY, CDR2 SYGVKD, per germline. This CDR3 is built from 14 residues. The CDR3 here is CAIRPTSGTYEQYF. DNA for the CDR3: TGTGCCATCAGGCCGACTAGCGGAACCTACGAGCAGTACTTC.

The chain joins TRBV3-1 (or the pseudogene TRBV3-2) to TRBJ2-5, with TRBD2 identical over 10 bases. The CDR3 sequence is 15 residues long. V gave up 0 bases and J gave up 5 bases; unmatched junction bases: 3. CDR1 is LGHDT and CDR2 is YNNKEL in the germline V gene (reference sequence). CDR3 amino acids: CASSQEKAGGETQYF. The CDR3, as DNA: TGTGCCAGCAGCCAAGAAAAAGCGGGAGGGGAGACCCAGTACTTC.

V is TRBV2 and J is TRBJ2-3; D tentatively fits TRBD1 or TRBD2 (6 bases each). The CDR3 has 17 residues. The V end was cut by 3 bases, the J end by 4 bases, with 20 bases between. The germline gives CDR1 SNHLY, CDR2 FYNNEI. The CDR3 loop is CASSEYGGPRRADTQYF. The CDR3 nucleotides read TGTGCCAGCAGTGAGTACGGGGGCCCACGTAGGGCAGATACGCAGTATTTT. Full variable domain (missing parts from reference TRBV2 and TRBJ2-3): EPEVTQTPSHQVTQMGQEVILRCVPISNHLYFYWYRQILGQKVEFLVSFYNNEISEKSEIFDDQFSVERPDGSNFTLKIRSTKLEDSAMYFCASSEYGGPRRADTQYFGPGTRLTVL.

V usage is TRBV6-6 and J usage is TRBJ1-1; 8 bases are a match to TRBD1. Germline V gene data show CDR1 as MNHNY and CDR2 as SVGAGI (reference sequence). The CDR3 contains 14 residues. The V gene end was trimmed by 4 bases and the J gene end by 4 bases; junction bases not matched to a gene: 5. The CDR3 sequence is CASSSGTGTTEAFF. The CDR3 bases are TGTGCCAGCAGTTCCGGGACAGGTACCACTGAAGCTTTCTTT.

The gene calls are TRBV27 and TRBJ1-5; no definite D call. The CDR3 is made up of 15 amino acids. CDR1 MNHEY and CDR2 SMNVEV come from the germline V gene (reference sequence). Trimming cost V 10 bases and J 4 bases, with 20 bases left between them. The DNA for the CDR3 is TGTGCCACCTTCCTGGGGAGGAAAACGAATCAGCCCCAGCATTTT. Protein sequence: CATFLGRKTNQPQHF.